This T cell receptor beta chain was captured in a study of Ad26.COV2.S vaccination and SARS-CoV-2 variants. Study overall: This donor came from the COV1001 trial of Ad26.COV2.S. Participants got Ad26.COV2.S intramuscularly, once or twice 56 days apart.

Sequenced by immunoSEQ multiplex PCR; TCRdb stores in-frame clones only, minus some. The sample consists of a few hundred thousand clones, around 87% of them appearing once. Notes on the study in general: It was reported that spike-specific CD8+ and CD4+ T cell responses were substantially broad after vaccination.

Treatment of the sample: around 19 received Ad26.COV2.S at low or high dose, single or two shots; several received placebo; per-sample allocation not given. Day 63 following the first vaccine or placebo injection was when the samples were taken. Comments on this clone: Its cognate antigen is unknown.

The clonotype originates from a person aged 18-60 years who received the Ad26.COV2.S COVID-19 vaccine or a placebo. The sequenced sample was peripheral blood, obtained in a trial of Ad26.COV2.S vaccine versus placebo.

The CDR3 nucleotides read TGTGCCAGCAGTTTGACAGCCCAGATGAACACTGAAGCTTTCTTT. This sequence encodes CASSLTAQMNTEAFF. The rearrangement links TRBV27 to TRBJ1-1, with D possibly being TRBD1 (5 bases). This CDR3 region has 15 residues. With 3 bases removed from V and 0 bases from J, the gap between germline ends came to 11 bases. The germline V gene encodes CDR1 MNHEY and CDR2 SMNVEV (reference sequence).